The sequence of this T cell receptor (beta chain) was determined in a study of CD8+ T cells in alopecia areata (dated by TCRdb to 2016 to 2018). With regard to the full study: The study used high-throughput TCRbeta sequencing to examine T cell clonal expansion in alopecia areata, in both the C3H/HeJ mouse model and human patients. RNA came from the PAXgene miRNA kit for fixed scalp, the miRNeasy kit for PBMCs, and the RNeasy kit for mouse skin. Human TCRbeta sequencing covered scalp tissue and sorted CD4+ and CD8+ peripheral blood T cells from patchy and totalis/universalis alopecia areata patients and healthy controls. Scalp clonality was compared among normal scalp (n=4), patchy alopecia areata scalp (n=8), and alopecia totalis/universalis scalp (n=8). TCRbeta CDR3 regions were amplified by immunoSEQ multiplex PCR with 35 Vbeta forward and 13 Jbeta reverse primers. General study outcomes and caveats: Unlike mouse skin, which is dominated by gammadelta T cells, normal human skin has resident alphabeta T cells that are also sequenced, and this complicates analysis of the scalp TCR repertoire. Compared with mice, TCR sequences shared between patients were less clear, possibly partly because of HLA diversity across the patient population. Lesional scalp, especially in alopecia totalis/universalis, showed higher clonality and more expanded CD8+ clones than normal scalp, suggesting antigenic drive.

Lesional scalp punch biopsies and peripheral blood were collected from alopecia areata patients. PBMCs were separated by density centrifugation and stained for CD3, CD4 and CD8, after which CD4+ and CD8+ T cells were sorted on a FACSAria. As part of a multicenter biomarker study, untreated alopecia areata patients were recruited. In roughly five patients from the biomarker study, the blood CD8+ T cells went through an additional sort into NKG2D-low and NKG2D-high fractions. V is trimmed back by 0 bases and J by 9 bases, and the junction contains 12 bases that no gene match accounts for. Taken from cysteine to phenylalanine, the CDR3 has 16 residues. The entry retains the CDR3 DNA only, 48 bases that are in frame from base 1. Taken from the germline V gene, the CDR1 and CDR2 loops are MGHRA and YSYEKL. Library preparation was by the immunoSEQ multiplex PCR assay. To provide template for TCR sequencing, every sample had RNA extracted and reverse transcribed into cDNA. SuperScript III was used for first-strand cDNA synthesis, primed with a 2:1 mix of oligo-dT and random hexamers. A synthetic immune receptor repertoire was used to measure amplification bias, and any remaining bias was corrected computationally. Processing in the source paper ran as follows. Raw reads were preprocessed to remove errors, and CDR3 was defined by IMGT conventions from the conserved cysteine to phenylalanine. Clonality was computed as 1 minus the Shannon entropy, with the entropy normalized by log2 of the number of productive unique TCRs. Whether each scalp clone was CD4 or CD8 was inferred by checking scalp TCRbeta sequences against the CD4 and CD8 repertoires from sorted blood. TCRdb took this table from immuneACCESS and kept in-frame rearrangements with V and J called. Such tables lack part of the clones; where checked against another copy, unresolved V genes explain under half of the gap, and the rest is unexplained. That table gives V, J and clone size, and the DNA gave D and trimming. Here the sample has about 23,000 clones; about 50% occur a single time. Roughly a third of the sample lies in the top ten.

This clone was seen more than once but under ten times. Its antigen remains unidentified. Per-base quality was not reported, and no clone a single base away is much larger than it. This sequence uses TRBV4-1 and TRBJ2-7, with 9 junctional bases fitting TRBD2. This clonotype was obtained from a human donor with alopecia areata. The specimen sequenced was NKG2D-high CD8+ T cells sorted from blood. The cell subset or site label for this specimen denotes: sorted CD8+ NKG2D-high blood T cells. For the CDR3, the sequence is CASSQDLASGTLGQYF. The nucleotide sequence is TGCGCCAGCAGCCAAGATTTGGCTAGCGGGACCCTCGGGCAGTACTTC.